This T cell receptor beta chain was found in a study of identical twins. This clonotype was found many times. The antigen remains unidentified. Study conclusions and caveats: Twins shared out-of-frame alpha sequences with excess low generation probability. Memory repertoires showed no such pattern, whereas abundant cord blood beta clonotypes carried fewer insertions. Modelling underestimated the level of out-of-frame TCR alpha sharing observed in monozygotic twins.

Per the germline V gene, CDR1 is SGHDT and CDR2 is YYEEEE. CDR3 length: 16 amino acids. Between the trimmed V and J ends, which lost 5 bases and 0 bases, there was a span of 14 bases. Template switching (which added a universal primer site) was used, and cDNA carried unique molecular identifiers. A single record per CDR3 protein comes from TCRdb applying MiXCR to the 5' RACE reads. The sample has roughly 150,000 distinct CDR3 sequences; 3% to 4% are singletons. The sequencing sample was made of memory T cells sorted from blood. This TCR came from a man between 18 and 35 years old in good health. The chain carries TRBV5-6 and TRBJ1-4; D remains ambiguous. This CDR3 is CASSYGRIATNEKLFF. The CDR3 DNA follows: TGTGCCAGCAGTTATGGACGGATTGCAACTAATGAAAAACTGTTTTTT.